This T cell receptor (beta chain) was identified in a study of T cells after posttransplantation cyclophosphamide. Study-wide results and caveats: Skin or GI-infiltrating T cells shared few TRB sequences with blood. Later post-transplant blood repertoires were often dominated by donor CD8+ memory clones.

The protocol was immunoSEQ multiplex PCR, while the TCRdb copy is restricted to in-frame clones and leaves out a portion. The repertoire consists of approximately 30,000 clones, none detected only once. Germline CDR1 and CDR2: SSHAT and FNYEAQ (reference sequence). The length of the CDR3 is 13 residues. Between the trimmed V and J ends, which lost 2 bases and 6 bases, there was a span of 11 bases. Peripheral blood was collected from the related graft donor on the marrow donation day. This clone was detected ten times or more. What it recognizes is unknown. The material sequenced was PBMCs. The gene calls are TRBV7-7 and TRBJ2-7, with D possibly being TRBD2 (5 bases). This TCR was sampled from a woman between 50 and 59 years old in good health and a related stem cell transplant donor. The CDR3 nucleotides read TGTGCCAGCAGCTTACGGGGTTCATCCGAGCAGTACTTC. It yields the protein CASSLRGSSEQYF. Full variable domain (remainder filled in from reference TRBV7-7 and TRBJ2-7): GAGVSQSPRYKVTKRGQDVTLRCDPISSHATLYWYQQALGQGPEFLTYFNYEAQPDKSGLPSDRFSAERPEGSISTLTIQRTEQRDSAMYRCASSLRGSSEQYFGPGTRLTVT.